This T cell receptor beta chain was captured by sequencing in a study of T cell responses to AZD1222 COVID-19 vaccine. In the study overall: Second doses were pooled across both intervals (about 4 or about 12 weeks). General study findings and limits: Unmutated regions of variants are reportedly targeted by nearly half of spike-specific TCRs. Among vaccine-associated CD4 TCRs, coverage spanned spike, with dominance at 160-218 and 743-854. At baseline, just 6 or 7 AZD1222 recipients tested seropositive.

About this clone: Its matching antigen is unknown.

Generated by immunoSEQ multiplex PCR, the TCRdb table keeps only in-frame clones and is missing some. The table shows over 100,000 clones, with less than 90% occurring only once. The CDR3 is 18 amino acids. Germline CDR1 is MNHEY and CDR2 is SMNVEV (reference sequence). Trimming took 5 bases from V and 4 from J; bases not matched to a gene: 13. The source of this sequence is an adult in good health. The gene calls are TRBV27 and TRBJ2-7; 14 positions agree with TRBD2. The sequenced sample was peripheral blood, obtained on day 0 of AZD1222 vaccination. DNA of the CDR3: TGTGCCAGCAGTCCCCAGACTAGCGGGAGGGCCGTTGGGTACGAGCAGTACTTC. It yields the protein CASSPQTSGRAVGYEQYF.